The 2 T cell receptor beta chains given below trace back to one sample, sequenced in a study of blood T cell repertoires in COVID-19. Only in-frame clones appear in the TCRdb table, and some are missing; sequencing was by immunoSEQ multiplex PCR. Among hundreds of thousands of clones listed, about nine tenths were seen once. Sequences were obtained from peripheral blood. Source of these receptors: a woman in her fifties or sixties who had recovered from COVID-19.

V is TRBV18 and J is TRBJ2-1; TRBD2 might be the D (5 bases). Germline V lookup: CDR1 KGHSH, CDR2 LQKENI. The germline V and J ends were trimmed by 2 bases and 4 bases, with 18 bases remaining between them. The length of the CDR3 is 17 residues. For the CDR3, the DNA is TGTGCCAGCTCACCAGGGATGGAGGAGTTAAGATACAATGAGCAGTTCTTC. Amino acid sequence: CASSPGMEELRYNEQFF.

V usage is TRBV27 and J usage is TRBJ1-1, with D maybe TRBD1 (6 bases). The V end was cut by 3 bases, the J end by 3 bases, with 8 bases between. This CDR3 is built from 13 residues. The germline V gene has CDR1 MNHEY and CDR2 SMNVEV (reference sequence). DNA of the CDR3: TGTGCCAGCAGTTTGGACAGTTACACTGAAGCTTTCTTT. Its translation is CASSLDSYTEAFF.